Listed below are T cell receptor beta chains from one sample, sequenced in a study of T-cell reconstitution after alpha-beta-depleted transplantation in children. In TCRdb, the PCR reads were re-called with MiXCR into one record per CDR3 protein. Among about 540,000 distinct CDR3 sequences listed, around 17% were seen once. This specimen consisted of PBMCs from the stem cell graft donor, obtained from the stem cell graft. The source of these receptors is a human donor who donated a stem cell graft to a child with acute lymphoblastic leukemia. Both conserved end residues are part of each CDR3. D genes are given only for firm matches. Expanded clones are given a class, and other clones once, few, many or no size at all.

CDR3nt	CDR3aa	j_gene	len	d_gene	abundance	v_gene
TGTGCCAGCAAGAGGGGGACTAGCATCAATGAGCAGTTCTTC	CASKRGTSINEQFF	TRBJ2-1	14	TRBD2	few	TRBV6-1
TGCGCCAGCAGCCAGGGAATAAGCACAGATACGCAGTATTTT	CASSQGISTDTQYF	TRBJ2-3	14	.	.	TRBV4-1
TGCGCCAGCAGCCAATTCGGGGGGGATAGCAATCAGCCCCAGCATTTT	CASSQFGGDSNQPQHF	TRBJ1-5	16	.	.	TRBV4-3
TGTGCCATCAGCGGAGCCTCGGATACGCAGTATTTT	CAISGASDTQYF	TRBJ2-3	12	.	.	TRBV10-3
TGTGCCACCAGCAGAGGGACTAGCGGGAGGCAAGAGCAGTACTTC	CATSRGTSGRQEQYF	TRBJ2-7	15	TRBD2	.	TRBV15
TGTGCCAGCAGCTGGGCCGGAACCTACAATGAGCAGTTCTTC	CASSWAGTYNEQFF	TRBJ2-1	14	.	.	TRBV7-9
TGTGCCAGCTCACCACCGGAAAGTCTCAGTTACGAGCAGTACTTC	CASSPPESLSYEQYF	TRBJ2-7	15	.	.	TRBV18
TGTGCCAGCAGTTTACATGGCCTCAATCAGCCCCAGCATTTT	CASSLHGLNQPQHF	TRBJ1-5	14	.	.	TRBV27
TGCAGTGCTGTCCCTCGGGGGACTCCGACCTTTAATGAGCAGTTCTTC	CSAVPRGTPTFNEQFF	TRBJ2-1	16	.	few	TRBV20-1
TGCAGCGTTTGGACTAGCGGGAGGGCCGATACGCAGTATTTT	CSVWTSGRADTQYF	TRBJ2-3	14	TRBD2	.	TRBV29-1
TGTGCCACCAGTGATTCCTGGGGAGAACCGGCCACCGGGGAGCTGTTTTTT	CATSDSWGEPATGELFF	TRBJ2-2	17	.	.	TRBV24-1
TGTGCCACCAGCAGAGTCGGCTCCTATAATTCACCCCTCCACTTT	CATSRVGSYNSPLHF	TRBJ1-6	15	.	.	TRBV15